A selection of T cell receptor beta chains follows, all from one sample in a study of T cell changes during pregnancy in multiple sclerosis. Assay used: immunoSEQ multiplex PCR; TCRdb lists only in-frame clones, some missing. The table has approximately 100,000 clones, more than 85% seen once. Sequences were derived from peripheral blood, sampled in the second trimester of pregnancy. The source of these receptors is a female donor with multiple sclerosis, enrolled in a pregnancy study. Each CDR3 is given with its conserved first and last residue. Fields, in order: CDR3 length, V gene, D gene, J gene, clone size, CDR3 protein, CDR3 DNA. D genes are given only for firm matches. Size values are once, few and many counts, or a class for expanded clones, and some rows have none.

15	TRBV7-9	NA	TRBJ2-2	NA	CASTPGQINTGELFF	TGTGCCAGCACCCCTGGACAGATCAACACCGGGGAGCTGTTTTTT
17	TRBV2	TRBD1	TRBJ2-1	NA	CASSGTPGTVNYNEQFF	TGTGCCAGCAGTGGAACCCCCGGGACAGTAAATTACAATGAGCAGTTCTTC
14	TRBV19	NA	TRBJ2-5	NA	CASSVGVGGETQYF	TGTGCCAGTAGCGTCGGGGTTGGAGGAGAGACCCAGTACTTC
16	TRBV27	NA	TRBJ1-1	NA	CASNQGRKNLHTEAFF	TGTGCCAGCAACCAGGGGCGGAAAAATCTACACACTGAAGCTTTCTTT
13	TRBV28	NA	TRBJ1-2	NA	CASSTGQNYGYTF	TGTGCCAGCAGCACGGGACAAAACTATGGCTACACCTTC
15	TRBV2	NA	TRBJ2-5	NA	CASREIGGQQETQYF	TGTGCCAGCAGGGAAATCGGGGGGCAACAAGAGACCCAGTACTTC
13	TRBV7-2	NA	TRBJ1-1	NA	CASSLDSYTEAFF	TGTGCCAGCAGCTTAGACAGTTACACTGAAGCTTTCTTT
18	TRBV28	TRBD2	TRBJ2-7	NA	CASSPSELRLAGSYEQYF	TGTGCCAGCAGTCCTTCGGAATTAAGACTAGCGGGCTCCTACGAGCAGTACTTC
13	TRBV7-2	NA	TRBJ1-2	NA	CASSLEPVYGYTF	TGTGCCAGCAGCTTAGAACCGGTCTATGGCTACACCTTC
12	TRBV7-8	NA	TRBJ1-5	NA	CASSLAGGSQHF	TGTGCCAGCAGCTTAGCCGGGGGGTCCCAGCATTTT
14	TRBV2	TRBD1	TRBJ2-1	NA	CASLRDRAYNEQFF	TGTGCCAGCCTCCGGGACAGAGCCTACAATGAGCAGTTCTTC
13	TRBV4-1	NA	TRBJ2-7	NA	CASSQIPGREQYF	TGCGCCAGCAGCCAAATTCCAGGGAGGGAGCAGTACTTC
16	TRBV5-6	NA	TRBJ2-1	NA	CASSRASASSYNEQFF	TGTGCCAGCAGTCGCGCTAGCGCGAGCTCCTACAATGAGCAGTTCTTC
15	TRBV2	NA	TRBJ1-5	once	CASSALQYSNQPQHF	TGTGCCAGCAGCGCCTTACAATATAGCAATCAGCCCCAGCATTTT
16	TRBV5-1	TRBD1	TRBJ1-2	NA	CASSLGTGRGFYGYTF	TGCGCCAGCAGCTTGGGGACGGGCAGGGGGTTCTATGGCTACACCTTC
15	TRBV28	NA	TRBJ1-2	NA	CASSLGTTANYGYTF	TGTGCCAGCAGTTTAGGGACTACTGCTAACTATGGCTACACCTTC
16	TRBV9	NA	TRBJ2-1	NA	CASSPQLTSSYNEQFF	TGTGCCAGCAGCCCCCAACTGACTAGTAGCTACAATGAGCAGTTCTTC
13	TRBV19	NA	TRBJ2-1	NA	CASRPGSNNEQFF	TGTGCCAGTAGACCCGGTAGTAACAATGAGCAGTTCTTC
16	TRBV5-5	TRBD2	TRBJ2-3	once	CASSTRLAGGTDTQYF	TGTGCCAGCAGCACACGACTAGCGGGGGGCACAGATACGCAGTATTTT
16	TRBV5-4	TRBD2	TRBJ2-2	NA	CASSLGGGPNTGELFF	TGTGCCAGCAGCTTGGGGGGGGGACCCAACACCGGGGAGCTGTTTTTT
14	TRBV4-3	TRBD1	TRBJ1-1	NA	CASSQGDRDTEAFF	TGCGCCAGCAGCCAGGGGGACAGGGACACTGAAGCTTTCTTT
15	TRBV5-4	TRBD2	TRBJ2-2	NA	CASRETSGPTGELFF	TGTGCCAGCAGGGAGACTAGCGGCCCAACCGGGGAGCTGTTTTTT